This TCR beta chain was retrieved from a study of T-cell reconstitution after alpha-beta-depleted transplantation in children. Germline V CDR1 and CDR2: DFQATT, SNEGSKA (reference sequence). This CDR3 has 15 residues. V dropped 1 base and J dropped 3 bases, with 13 bases sitting between them. Unique molecular identifiers tagged the TCRbeta library. TCRdb fed the PCR reads into MiXCR, producing one record per CDR3 protein. This sample carries some 600,000 distinct CDR3 sequences, 13% of them seen once, and the ten largest clones take roughly 2.3%. This sequence joins TRBV20-1 and TRBJ2-1; D not resolved. The TCR sequence derives from a male patient younger than 18 who had a stem cell transplant for acute myeloid leukemia, so the T cells may come from the graft donor. The sample here was PBMCs, mostly from graft donor cells, taken 360 days after TCRalphabeta/CD19-depleted stem cell transplant. The CDR3 sequence: CSARGYYPSYNEQFF. The CDR3 bases are TGCAGTGCTAGAGGTTACTACCCCAGCTACAATGAGCAGTTCTTC.